This T cell receptor beta chain was recovered during a study of identifying expanded T cells in peripheral blood. CDR3 length equals 18 residues. Findings of the study overall: Across healthy donors, higher total template counts meant significantly greater roughly two-week count variance.

This clone was picked up a small number of times. What it binds is unknown. Sequencing used immunoSEQ multiplex PCR; TCRdb keeps in-frame clones, though not all of them. The data show roughly 130,000 clones, 65% to 90% seen once. The sample taken for sequencing was blood. This rearrangement joins TRBV21-1 to TRBJ2-7; the table's TRBD1 call for D was not verified on the DNA. TRBV21-1 is tagged as a pseudogene. This clonotype was obtained from a person aged 18 to 70 in good health. DNA of the CDR3: TGTGCCAGCAGCAAAGCCCCACGAGCAGGGGGATTTACCTACGAGCAGTACTTC. Protein sequence: CASSKAPRAGGFTYEQYF.